The rows below give T cell receptor beta chains drawn from one sample of a study of cytomegalovirus exposure and HLA in healthy donors. TCRdb keeps only in-frame clones here, not all; method: immunoSEQ multiplex PCR. The sample carries roughly 130,000 clones, approximately 80% recorded once. Sequencing was performed on PBMCs. These receptors originate from a man aged 35 to 55 in good health and CMV-seronegative. CDR3s include the opening cysteine and the closing phenylalanine or tryptophan. The order of the fields is J gene, V gene, clone size, D gene, CDR3 DNA, CDR3 protein. A D gene is named only where the DNA matches it firmly. Clone sizes are given selectively: once, few, many, or a class where the clone is expanded.

J: TRBJ2-7
V: TRBV5-4
size: -
D: TRBD1
DNA: TGTGCCAGCAGCTTGAGGACAGGGGAAGACGAGCAGTACTTC
CDR3: CASSLRTGEDEQYF

J: TRBJ2-7
V: TRBV11-2
size: -
D: -
DNA: TGTGCCAGCAGCTTAGGCGGGCAAGCCTACGAGCAGTACTTC
CDR3: CASSLGGQAYEQYF

J: TRBJ2-3
V: TRBV4-1
size: few
D: -
DNA: TGCGCCAGCAGCCAGGGGTTGGACTCCCCCCAATCGCAGTATTTT
CDR3: CASSQGLDSPQSQYF

J: TRBJ1-6
V: TRBV27
size: -
D: TRBD1
DNA: TGTGCCAGCAGCTCCACAGGGGGCGGGACGTATAATTCACCCCTCCACTTT
CDR3: CASSSTGGGTYNSPLHF

J: TRBJ1-2
V: TRBV6-5
size: -
D: -
DNA: TGTGCCAGCAGTTATTCCCTATCGGGTACTAGGGGCTACACCTTC
CDR3: CASSYSLSGTRGYTF

J: TRBJ2-1
V: TRBV7-9
size: -
D: TRBD2
DNA: TGTGCCAGCAGGGGGCGTGGGGTAGCGGGAGGGAGGAATGAGCAGTTCTTC
CDR3: CASRGRGVAGGRNEQFF

J: TRBJ2-5
V: TRBV5-1
size: -
D: -
DNA: TGCGCCAGCAGCTTGACCTTGTGGCCCAAACAAGAGACCCAGTACTTC
CDR3: CASSLTLWPKQETQYF

J: TRBJ2-5
V: TRBV18
size: -
D: TRBD1
DNA: TGTGCCAGCTCACCACCGGGACAGCCACAAGAGACCCAGTACTTC
CDR3: CASSPPGQPQETQYF

J: TRBJ1-1
V: TRBV28
size: -
D: -
DNA: TGTGCCAGCAGTTCCGGGTCCCCCCCTGAAGCTTTCTTT
CDR3: CASSSGSPPEAFF

J: TRBJ1-5
V: TRBV19
size: -
D: -
DNA: TGTGCCAGTAGTTCTCGGGGGGTTAGCAATCAGCCCCAGCATTTT
CDR3: CASSSRGVSNQPQHF

J: TRBJ1-2
V: TRBV2
size: -
D: -
DNA: TGTGCCAGCAGCGATCCCCTCCGGGGAGCTAACTATGGCTACACCTTC
CDR3: CASSDPLRGANYGYTF

J: TRBJ2-5
V: TRBV7-7
size: -
D: TRBD2
DNA: TGTGCCAGCAGCTTAAGGAGTAGCGGGGTCAACCAAGAGACCCAGTACTTC
CDR3: CASSLRSSGVNQETQYF

J: TRBJ2-5
V: TRBV7-9
size: -
D: TRBD1
DNA: TGTGCCAGCAGCAACCGGGACAGGGGAAAGACCCAGTACTTC
CDR3: CASSNRDRGKTQYF

J: TRBJ2-3
V: TRBV9
size: -
D: -
DNA: TGTGCCAGCACCGATTGGGGGGTAGGCACAGATACGCAGTATTTT
CDR3: CASTDWGVGTDTQYF

J: TRBJ2-6
V: TRBV6-4
size: -
D: -
DNA: TGTGCCAGCAGTGACACAAGCTCTGGGGCCAACGTCCTGACTTTC
CDR3: CASSDTSSGANVLTF

J: TRBJ2-2
V: TRBV5-1
size: -
D: TRBD2
DNA: TGCGCCAGCAGCTTGGCCGGGGGGACCGGGGAGCTGTTTTTT
CDR3: CASSLAGGTGELFF

J: TRBJ1-4
V: TRBV5-4
size: -
D: TRBD1
DNA: TGTGCCAGCAGCTCGACAGGGGTGGGTGAAAAACTGTTTTTT
CDR3: CASSSTGVGEKLFF

J: TRBJ1-1
V: TRBV5-1
size: -
D: -
DNA: TGCGCCAGCAGCCCCACTTTGAACACTGAAGCTTTCTTT
CDR3: CASSPTLNTEAFF

J: TRBJ1-1
V: TRBV2
size: -
D: -
DNA: TGTGCCAGCGCGATGGACGGGACAAGTGGGGAAGCTTTCTTT
CDR3: CASAMDGTSGEAFF

J: TRBJ2-1
V: TRBV5-4
size: -
D: -
DNA: TGTGCCAGCAGCCCGGCGGAGTACAATGAGCAGTTCTTC
CDR3: CASSPAEYNEQFF

J: TRBJ1-1
V: TRBV6-4
size: few
D: -
DNA: TGTGCCAGCAGCAAATACCTAAACACTGAAGCTTTCTTT
CDR3: CASSKYLNTEAFF

J: TRBJ2-7
V: TRBV21-1
size: -
D: -
DNA: TGTGCCAGCAGCAAAGGCCGGGACAGGGTTCTCTACGAGCAGTACTTC
CDR3: CASSKGRDRVLYEQYF

J: TRBJ2-3
V: TRBV12-5
size: once
D: -
DNA: TGTGCTAGTGGTTTCAACCCGGGTACGCAGTATTTT
CDR3: CASGFNPGTQYF

J: TRBJ1-4
V: TRBV5-6
size: -
D: TRBD1
DNA: TGTGCCAGCAGCTTGTTGGACAGGGGGGAAAAACTGTTTTTT
CDR3: CASSLLDRGEKLFF

J: TRBJ2-7
V: TRBV5-1
size: -
D: TRBD2
DNA: TGCGCCAGCAGCACACTAGCGGGAGGGTCCTACGAGCAGTACTTC
CDR3: CASSTLAGGSYEQYF

J: TRBJ2-1
V: TRBV2
size: -
D: -
DNA: TGTGCCAGCAGTGAATTAGAGGTTGGGCAGTTCTTC
CDR3: CASSELEVGQFF

J: TRBJ1-4
V: TRBV2
size: -
D: -
DNA: TGTGCCAGCAGTGAAGCGGCTGAAAAACTGTTTTTT
CDR3: CASSEAAEKLFF

J: TRBJ2-2
V: TRBV30
size: -
D: -
DNA: TGTGCCTGGACCCCCGTGGGGGGAAGCACCGGGGAGCTGTTTTTT
CDR3: CAWTPVGGSTGELFF

J: TRBJ2-7
V: TRBV6-1
size: -
D: -
DNA: TGTGCCAGCAGTGAAGGGGGACTGGGCTCCTACGAGCAGTACTTC
CDR3: CASSEGGLGSYEQYF

J: TRBJ2-1
V: TRBV5-5
size: -
D: TRBD1
DNA: TGTGCCAGCAGCCCGGGACAGATTGAGCAGTTCTTC
CDR3: CASSPGQIEQFF

J: TRBJ1-6
V: TRBV5-3
size: -
D: TRBD1
DNA: TGTGCCAGAACTGCAGGGGACAGAAATTCACCCCTCCACTTT
CDR3: CARTAGDRNSPLHF

J: TRBJ2-1
V: TRBV5-5
size: few
D: TRBD1
DNA: TGTGCCAGCAGCTTACGACAGGGCCGTCACGATGAGCAGTTCTTC
CDR3: CASSLRQGRHDEQFF

J: TRBJ2-2
V: TRBV7-6
size: -
D: -
DNA: TGTGCCAGCAGCTTAGCGTCTAGTGTCGCCGGGGAGCTGTTTTTT
CDR3: CASSLASSVAGELFF

J: TRBJ2-5
V: TRBV7-9
size: -
D: -
DNA: TGTGCCAGCAACTTACCGGGGTTACAGGAGACCCAGTACTTC
CDR3: CASNLPGLQETQYF

J: TRBJ2-5
V: TRBV5-6
size: -
D: TRBD2
DNA: TGTGCCAGCAGCAGAGGGACTAGCGGCAGTGAGCAGTACTTC
CDR3: CASSRGTSGSEQYF

J: TRBJ2-7
V: TRBV7-8
size: -
D: -
DNA: TGTGCCAGCAGCTCGGCTCGCGGGGTGTCCTACGAGCAGTACTTC
CDR3: CASSSARGVSYEQYF

J: TRBJ2-7
V: TRBV28
size: -
D: TRBD2
DNA: TGTGCCAGCAGTCCCCCAGGAGCGGGGGGGCGATCCGAGCAGTACTTC
CDR3: CASSPPGAGGRSEQYF

J: TRBJ2-1
V: TRBV4-2
size: -
D: -
DNA: TGTGCCAGCAGCCTCCGAGGAAATGAGCAGTTCTTC
CDR3: CASSLRGNEQFF

J: TRBJ2-1
V: TRBV7-3
size: -
D: TRBD2
DNA: TGTGCCAGCAGCTTAGCGGGAGGGCCCGACAATGAGCAGTTCTTC
CDR3: CASSLAGGPDNEQFF

J: TRBJ2-2
V: TRBV30
size: -
D: -
DNA: TGTGCCTGGAGTGTACAGGGTTTTACCGGGGAGCTGTTTTTT
CDR3: CAWSVQGFTGELFF

J: TRBJ1-2
V: TRBV7-2
size: once
D: TRBD1
DNA: TGTGCCAGCAGTCGGCCACAGGGGGCGCGGGTTGGCGACTATGGCTACACCTTC
CDR3: CASSRPQGARVGDYGYTF

J: TRBJ2-1
V: TRBV7-9
size: -
D: -
DNA: TGTGCCAGCAGCTTTAGTAGCGTCTACAATGAGCAGTTCTTC
CDR3: CASSFSSVYNEQFF

J: TRBJ2-1
V: TRBV6-1
size: -
D: -
DNA: TGTGCCAGCAGTGGGGTAGCGTCCTACAATGAGCAGTTCTTC
CDR3: CASSGVASYNEQFF

J: TRBJ2-2
V: TRBV5-1
size: -
D: TRBD2
DNA: TGCGCCAGCAGCTCCGGACTAGCGGGAGTGAACACCGGGGAGCTGTTTTTT
CDR3: CASSSGLAGVNTGELFF

J: TRBJ1-2
V: TRBV5-1
size: -
D: -
DNA: TGCGCCAGCAGCTTGGTGACACCTCCTAACTATGGCTACACCTTC
CDR3: CASSLVTPPNYGYTF

J: TRBJ2-2
V: TRBV5-1
size: -
D: TRBD1
DNA: TGCGCCAGCAGCTTGGGGACAGGGTATAACACCGGGGAGCTGTTTTTT
CDR3: CASSLGTGYNTGELFF

J: TRBJ1-5
V: TRBV11-2
size: -
D: -
DNA: TGTGCCAGCGGGGGGGTAGGGGATAGCAATCAGCCCCAGCATTTT
CDR3: CASGGVGDSNQPQHF

J: TRBJ2-1
V: TRBV10-3
size: -
D: -
DNA: TGTGCCATCAGTGGTGGACAGAACAATGAGCAGTTCTTC
CDR3: CAISGGQNNEQFF

J: TRBJ2-3
V: TRBV19
size: -
D: -
DNA: TGTGCCAGTAGTATTGGGGGGGCTGGAGATACGCAGTATTTT
CDR3: CASSIGGAGDTQYF

J: TRBJ1-2
V: TRBV5-1
size: -
D: TRBD1
DNA: TGCGCCAGCAGCTTGGAGTTCAGACAGGGGGCGTATGGCTACACCTTC
CDR3: CASSLEFRQGAYGYTF

J: TRBJ2-1
V: TRBV19
size: -
D: TRBD2
DNA: TGTGCCAGTAGTAACTCCCGGCGGGGGGGTTACAATGAGCAGTTCTTC
CDR3: CASSNSRRGGYNEQFF

J: TRBJ1-2
V: TRBV27
size: -
D: TRBD1
DNA: TGTGCCAGCAGTTTATCGGCAGGGGGCGAGGGTGGCTACACCTTC
CDR3: CASSLSAGGEGGYTF

J: TRBJ2-1
V: TRBV5-1
size: -
D: TRBD1
DNA: TGCGCCAGCAGCTCCTCGGGACAGGGAGGGGGAGTGAGATACAATGAGCAGTTCTTC
CDR3: CASSSSGQGGGVRYNEQFF

J: TRBJ2-1
V: TRBV5-1
size: -
D: TRBD2
DNA: TGCGCCAGCAGCTTGGTGGGGGGGGAGCCCTACAATGAGCAGTTCTTC
CDR3: CASSLVGGEPYNEQFF